This T cell receptor (beta chain) was recovered during a study of T cells after yellow fever vaccination. V lost 1 base and J 7 bases, leaving 14 bases between the germline ends. This CDR3 is built from 14 residues. Germline CDR1 and CDR2: GTSNPN and SVGIG (reference sequence). For TCR, cDNA came from 5'RACE template switching, which added a universal primer site and UMIs. TCRdb processed the 5' RACE reads anew with MiXCR; each CDR3 protein has one entry. The sample includes a few hundred thousand distinct CDR3 sequences, 8.7% of them seen just once. This clonotype was picked up many times. The rearrangement joins TRBV30 to TRBJ1-5; D is unresolved. This sequence was found in a man aged 18 to 30 who received the YFV17D yellow fever vaccine. The sequences come from CD4+ T cells sorted from PBMCs, collected 5 days after the yellow fever booster vaccination. For the CDR3, the DNA is TGTGCCTGGAGTGGCGGGATGTCCGGCCAGCCCCAGCATTTT. This codes for CAWSGGMSGQPQHF. The full variable domain, with the rest looked up from reference TRBV30 and TRBJ1-5, is SQTIHQWPATLVQPVGSPLSLECTVEGTSNPNLYWYRQAAGRGLQLLFYSVGIGQISSEVPQNLSASRPQDRQFILSSKKLLLSDSGFYLCAWSGGMSGQPQHFGDGTRLSIL.